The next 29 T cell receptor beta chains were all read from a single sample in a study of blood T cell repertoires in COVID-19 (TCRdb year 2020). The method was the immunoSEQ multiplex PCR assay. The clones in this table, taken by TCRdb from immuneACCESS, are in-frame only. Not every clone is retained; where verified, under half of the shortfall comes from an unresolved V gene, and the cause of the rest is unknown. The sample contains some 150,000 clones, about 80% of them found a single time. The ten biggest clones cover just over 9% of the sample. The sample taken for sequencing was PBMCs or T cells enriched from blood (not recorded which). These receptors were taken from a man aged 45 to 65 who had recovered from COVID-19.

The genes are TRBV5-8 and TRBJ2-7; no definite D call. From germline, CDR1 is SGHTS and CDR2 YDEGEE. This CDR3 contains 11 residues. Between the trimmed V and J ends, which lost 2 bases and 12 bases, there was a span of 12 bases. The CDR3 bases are TGTGCCAGCAGCTTTTCGCAGGTTTTGTACTTC. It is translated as CASSFSQVLYF.

CDR3 DNA: TGCGCCAGCAGCCGGGGACTAGCGAGGGGGTCACAAGATACGCAGTATTTT. This sequence encodes CASSRGLARGSQDTQYF. V usage is TRBV4-3 and J usage is TRBJ2-3; 10 bases line up with TRBD2. V was pared by 4 bases and J by 5 bases, with 12 bases of the junction left unmatched. The CDR3 is made up of 17 amino acids. Per the germline V gene, CDR1 is LGHNA and CDR2 is YSLEER.

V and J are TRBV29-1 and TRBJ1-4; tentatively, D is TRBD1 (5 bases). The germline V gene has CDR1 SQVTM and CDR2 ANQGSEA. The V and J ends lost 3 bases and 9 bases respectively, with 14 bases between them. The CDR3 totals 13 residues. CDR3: CSVEGGSMKKLFF. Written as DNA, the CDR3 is TGCAGCGTTGAGGGGGGGAGTATGAAAAAACTGTTTTTT.

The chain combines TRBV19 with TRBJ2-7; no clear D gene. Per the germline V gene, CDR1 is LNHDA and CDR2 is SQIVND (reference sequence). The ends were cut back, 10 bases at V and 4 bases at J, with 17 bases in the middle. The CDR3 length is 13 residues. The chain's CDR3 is CATSRTLGYEQYF. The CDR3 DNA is TGTGCCACCTCACGAACCCTAGGATACGAGCAGTACTTC.

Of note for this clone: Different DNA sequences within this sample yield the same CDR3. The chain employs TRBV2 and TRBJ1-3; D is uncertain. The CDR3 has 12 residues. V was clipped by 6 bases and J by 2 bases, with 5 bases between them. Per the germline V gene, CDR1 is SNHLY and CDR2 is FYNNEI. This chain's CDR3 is CASRGAGNTIYF. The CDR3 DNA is TGTGCCAGCAGGGGCGCTGGAAACACCATATATTTT.

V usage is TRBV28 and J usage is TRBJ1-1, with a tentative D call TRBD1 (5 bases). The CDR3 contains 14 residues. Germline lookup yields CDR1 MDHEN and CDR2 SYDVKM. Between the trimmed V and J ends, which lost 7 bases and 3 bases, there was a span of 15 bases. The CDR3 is CASTSRGGYTEAFF. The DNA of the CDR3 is TGTGCCAGCACCTCGAGGGGAGGGTACACTGAAGCTTTCTTT.

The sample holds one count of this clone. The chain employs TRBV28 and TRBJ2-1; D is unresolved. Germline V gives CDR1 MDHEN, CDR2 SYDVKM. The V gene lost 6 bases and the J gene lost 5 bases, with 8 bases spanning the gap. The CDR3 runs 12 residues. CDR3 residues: CASRRLDNEQFF. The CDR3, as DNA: TGTGCCAGCAGGAGACTTGACAATGAGCAGTTCTTC.

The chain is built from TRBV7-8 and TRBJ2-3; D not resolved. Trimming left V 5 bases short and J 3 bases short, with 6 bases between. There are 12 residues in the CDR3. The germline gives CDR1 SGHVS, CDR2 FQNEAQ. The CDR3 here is CASSRTTDTQYF. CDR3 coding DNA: TGTGCCAGCAGCCGCACTACAGATACGCAGTATTTT.

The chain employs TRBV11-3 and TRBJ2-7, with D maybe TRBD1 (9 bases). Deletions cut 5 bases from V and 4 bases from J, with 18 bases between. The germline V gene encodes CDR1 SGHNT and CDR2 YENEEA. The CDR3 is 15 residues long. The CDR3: CASSPGGTGKYEQYF. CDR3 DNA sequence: TGTGCCAGCAGCCCGGGGGGGACAGGGAAGTACGAGCAGTACTTC. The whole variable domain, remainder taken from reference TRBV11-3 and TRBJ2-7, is EAGVVQSPRYKIIEKKQPVAFWCNPISGHNTLYWYLQNLGQGPELLIRYENEEAVDDSQLPKDRFSAERLKGVDSTLKIQPAELGDSAVYLCASSPGGTGKYEQYFGPGTRLTVT.

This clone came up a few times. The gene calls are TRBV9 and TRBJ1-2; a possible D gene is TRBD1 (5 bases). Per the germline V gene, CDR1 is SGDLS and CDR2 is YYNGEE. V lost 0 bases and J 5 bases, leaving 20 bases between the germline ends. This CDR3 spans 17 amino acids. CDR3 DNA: TGTGCCAGCAGCGTAGAAGAAGGTCGGGGGGAGAATTATGGCTACACCTTC. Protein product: CASSVEEGRGENYGYTF.

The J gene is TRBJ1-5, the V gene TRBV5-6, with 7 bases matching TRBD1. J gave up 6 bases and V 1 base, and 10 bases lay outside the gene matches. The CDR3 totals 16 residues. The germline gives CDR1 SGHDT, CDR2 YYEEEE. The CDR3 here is CASSLYRGHAGQPQHF. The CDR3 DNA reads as TGTGCCAGCAGCTTGTACAGGGGTCATGCCGGTCAGCCCCAGCATTTT.

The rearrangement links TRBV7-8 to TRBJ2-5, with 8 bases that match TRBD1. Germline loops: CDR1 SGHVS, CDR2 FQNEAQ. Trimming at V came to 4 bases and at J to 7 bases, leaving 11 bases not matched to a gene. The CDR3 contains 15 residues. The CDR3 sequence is CASSSRDRPGGTQYF. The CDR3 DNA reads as TGTGCCAGCAGCTCTCGGGACAGGCCAGGAGGGACCCAGTACTTC.

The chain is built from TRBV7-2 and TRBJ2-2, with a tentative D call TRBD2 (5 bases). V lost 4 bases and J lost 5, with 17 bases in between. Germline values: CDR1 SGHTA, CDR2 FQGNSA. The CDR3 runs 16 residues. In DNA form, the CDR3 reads TGTGCCAGCAGCTCCCGTTCCCGGCGAGGGACCGGGGAGCTGTTTTTT. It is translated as CASSSRSRRGTGELFF.

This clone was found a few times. The CDR3 coding sequence is TGCGCCAGCAGTGAGTCGGGGACAGGGGCCCACGAGCAGTACTTC. This sequence encodes CASSESGTGAHEQYF. The rearrangement links TRBV10-1 to TRBJ2-7; 10 nucleotides agree with TRBD1. The ends lost 0 bases at V and 5 bases at J; junction bases unmatched: 4. The germline CDR1 and CDR2 sequences are WNHNN and SYGVQD (reference sequence). CDR3 length: 15 amino acids.

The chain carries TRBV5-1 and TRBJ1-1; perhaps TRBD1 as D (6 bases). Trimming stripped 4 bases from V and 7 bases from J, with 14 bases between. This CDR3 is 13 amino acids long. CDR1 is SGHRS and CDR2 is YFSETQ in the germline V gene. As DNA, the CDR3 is TGCGCCAGCAGCCCCTTTGGGGGCCATGAAGCTTTCTTT. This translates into CASSPFGGHEAFF.

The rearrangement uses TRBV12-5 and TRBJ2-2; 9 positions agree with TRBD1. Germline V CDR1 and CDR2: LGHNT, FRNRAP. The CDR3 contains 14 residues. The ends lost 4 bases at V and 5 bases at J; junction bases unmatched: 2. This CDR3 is CASGSGQGTGELFF. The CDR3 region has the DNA TGTGCTAGTGGTTCGGGACAGGGTACCGGGGAGCTGTTTTTT.

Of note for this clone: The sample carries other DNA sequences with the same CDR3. The CDR3 bases are TGCGCCAGCAGCCAAGCGGGGACAGGGGGCTACGAGCAGTACTTC. Amino acid sequence: CASSQAGTGGYEQYF. The chain links TRBV4-1 to TRBJ2-7; TRBD1 matches at 11 bases. J lost 3 bases, V lost 1 base, and 2 bases had no gene match. The CDR3 is 15 amino acids. Germline values: CDR1 MGHRA, CDR2 YSYEKL.

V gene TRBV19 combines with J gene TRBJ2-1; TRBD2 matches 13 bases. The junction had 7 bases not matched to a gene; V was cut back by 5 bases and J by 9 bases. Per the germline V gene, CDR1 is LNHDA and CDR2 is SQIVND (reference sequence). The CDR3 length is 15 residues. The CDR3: CASSPGTSGVVEQFF. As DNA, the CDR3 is TGTGCCAGTAGTCCTGGGACTAGCGGGGTAGTTGAGCAGTTCTTC.

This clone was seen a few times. CDR3 region: CASSAGLSGNYGYTF. The CDR3 DNA is TGTGCCAGCAGTGCGGGGTTATCGGGCAACTATGGCTACACCTTC. This chain links TRBV2 with TRBJ1-2; D is unresolved. V was shortened by 4 bases and J by 2 bases, with 14 bases between the two germline ends. The CDR3 consists of 15 residues. Germline V CDR1 and CDR2: SNHLY, FYNNEI.

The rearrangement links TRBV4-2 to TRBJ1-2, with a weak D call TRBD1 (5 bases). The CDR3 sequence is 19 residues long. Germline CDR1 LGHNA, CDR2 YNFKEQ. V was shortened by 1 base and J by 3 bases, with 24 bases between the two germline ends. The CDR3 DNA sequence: TGTGCCAGCAGCCAAGGGGGACTGGAGGGATGGTTTAACGACTATGGCTACACCTTC. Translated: CASSQGGLEGWFNDYGYTF.

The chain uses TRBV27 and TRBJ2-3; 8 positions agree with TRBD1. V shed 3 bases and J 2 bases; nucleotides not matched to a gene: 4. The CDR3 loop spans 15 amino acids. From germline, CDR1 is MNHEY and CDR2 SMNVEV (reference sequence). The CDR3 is CASSFRTGYTDTQYF. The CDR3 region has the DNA TGTGCCAGCAGTTTCCGGACAGGGTACACAGATACGCAGTATTTT.

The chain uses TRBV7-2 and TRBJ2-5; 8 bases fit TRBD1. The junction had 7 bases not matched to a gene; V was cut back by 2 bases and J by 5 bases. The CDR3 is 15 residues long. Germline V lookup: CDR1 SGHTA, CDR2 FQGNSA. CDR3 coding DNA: TGTGCCAGCAGCTTATGGACAGGGATCGGGGAGACCCAGTACTTC. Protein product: CASSLWTGIGETQYF.

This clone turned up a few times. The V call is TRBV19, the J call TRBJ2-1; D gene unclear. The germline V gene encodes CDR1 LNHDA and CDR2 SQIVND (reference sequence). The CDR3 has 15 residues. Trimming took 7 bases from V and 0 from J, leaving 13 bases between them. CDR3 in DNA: TGTGCCAGTACCCCGACACACAGCTCCTACAATGAGCAGTTCTTC. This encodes CASTPTHSSYNEQFF.

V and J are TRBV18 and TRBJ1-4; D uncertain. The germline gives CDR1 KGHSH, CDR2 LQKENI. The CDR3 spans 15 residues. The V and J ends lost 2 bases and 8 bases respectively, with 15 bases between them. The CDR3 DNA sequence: TGTGCCAGCTCACCATCGCCGCAACTCGTGGAAAAACTGTTTTTT. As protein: CASSPSPQLVEKLFF.

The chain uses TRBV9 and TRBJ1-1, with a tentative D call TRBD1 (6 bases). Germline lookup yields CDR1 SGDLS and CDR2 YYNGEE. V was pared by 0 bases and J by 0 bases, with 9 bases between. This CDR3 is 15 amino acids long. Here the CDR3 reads CASSVAGTMNTEAFF. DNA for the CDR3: TGTGCCAGCAGCGTAGCTGGGACAATGAACACTGAAGCTTTCTTT.

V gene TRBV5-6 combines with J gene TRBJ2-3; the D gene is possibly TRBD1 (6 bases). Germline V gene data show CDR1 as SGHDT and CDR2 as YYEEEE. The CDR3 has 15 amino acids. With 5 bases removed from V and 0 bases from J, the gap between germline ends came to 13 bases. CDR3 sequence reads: CASRHWGPSTDTQYF. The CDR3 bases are TGTGCCAGCAGGCATTGGGGGCCAAGCACAGATACGCAGTATTTT.

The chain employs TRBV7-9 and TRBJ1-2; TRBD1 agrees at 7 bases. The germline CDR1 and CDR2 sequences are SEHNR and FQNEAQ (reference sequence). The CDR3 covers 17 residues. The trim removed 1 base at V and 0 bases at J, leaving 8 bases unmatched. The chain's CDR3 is CASSLDTGERANYGYTF. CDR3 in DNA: TGTGCCAGCAGCTTAGATACAGGGGAGAGAGCTAACTATGGCTACACCTTC. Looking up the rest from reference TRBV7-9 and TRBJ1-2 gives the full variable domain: DTGVSQNPRHKITKRGQNVTFRCDPISEHNRLYWYRQTLGQGPEFLTYFQNEAQLEKSRLLSDRFSAERPKGSFSTLEIQRTEQGDSAMYLCASSLDTGERANYGYTFGSGTRLTVV.

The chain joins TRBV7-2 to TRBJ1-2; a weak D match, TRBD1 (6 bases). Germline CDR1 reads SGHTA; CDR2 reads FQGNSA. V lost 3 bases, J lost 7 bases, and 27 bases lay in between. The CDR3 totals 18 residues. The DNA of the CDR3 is TGTGCCAGCAGCTTCAGGAGAGGAGGACAGTCCGACTCGGGTGGCTACACCTTC. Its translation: CASSFRRGGQSDSGGYTF.

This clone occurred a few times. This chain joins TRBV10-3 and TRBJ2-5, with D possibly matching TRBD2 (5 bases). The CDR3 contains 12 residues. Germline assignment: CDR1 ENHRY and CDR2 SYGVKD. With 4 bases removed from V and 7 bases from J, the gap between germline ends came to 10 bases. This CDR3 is CAISVESGTQYF. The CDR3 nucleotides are TGTGCCATCAGTGTCGAGAGCGGGACCCAGTACTTC.